This passage covers 5 T cell receptor beta chains from one sample sequenced in a study of spatial heterogeneity in lung cancer. Documented time point: blood at routine non-recurrence follow-up after resection. TCRdb itself ran the 5' RACE reads through MiXCR, one entry per CDR3 protein. The table has fewer than 100,000 distinct CDR3 sequences, roughly a fifth seen once. The sample here was PBMCs, taken at follow-up. These receptors came from a male donor with early-stage non-small cell lung cancer.

This clonotype was seen more than once but under ten times. V gene TRBV20-1 combines with J gene TRBJ2-7; D unclear. Germline V gives CDR1 DFQATT, CDR2 SNEGSKA (reference sequence). V gave up 6 bases and J gave up 7 bases, with 13 bases separating them. The CDR3 sequence is 11 residues long. CDR3 region: CSAGLRREQYF. The CDR3 nucleotides are TGCAGTGCCGGGCTGAGGCGGGAGCAGTACTTC.

This chain uses TRBV6-6 with TRBJ2-7; a possible D gene is TRBD2 (6 bases). In germline, CDR1 is MNHNY, CDR2 SVGAGI (reference sequence). This CDR3 spans 13 amino acids. Trimming removed 5 bases from V and 6 bases from J, with 14 bases in between. The CDR3 loop reads CASSRDSRSEQYV. CDR3 DNA: TGTGCCAGCAGTCGGGACTCACGCAGCGAGCAGTACGTC.

The chain employs TRBV14 and TRBJ2-1; the D is unclear. Trimming left V 0 bases short and J 7 bases short, with 13 bases between. The germline CDR1 and CDR2 sequences are SGHDN and FVKESK. The length of the CDR3 is 15 residues. The CDR3 DNA sequence: TGTGCCAGCAGCCAAGAGCTCCAGCGAAGGAATGAGCAGTTCTTC. Translating gives CASSQELQRRNEQFF. Together with reference TRBV14 and TRBJ2-1, the CDR3 gives the full variable domain: EAGVTQFPSHSVIEKGQTVTLRCDPISGHDNLYWYRRVMGKEIKFLLHFVKESKQDESGMPNNRFLAERTGGTYSTLKVQPAELEDSGVYFCASSQELQRRNEQFFGPGTRLTVL.

This clonotype was found a few times. The rearrangement links TRBV3-1 to TRBJ2-5; 7 nucleotides align to TRBD1. Germline V gene sequence: CDR1 LGHDT, CDR2 YNNKEL (reference sequence). The J segment lost 2 bases and the V segment lost 0 bases, leaving 18 bases of the junction unmatched. This CDR3 region has 20 residues. The CDR3: CASSQEAAMGRQGRQETQYF. The CDR3 DNA sequence: TGTGCCAGCAGCCAAGAAGCCGCCATGGGGCGACAGGGACGGCAAGAGACCCAGTACTTC.

This clonotype came up a few times. This chain joins TRBV7-8 and TRBJ1-2; D gene ambiguous. V lost 1 base and J lost 4, with 10 bases in between. The length of the CDR3 is 14 residues. The V gene's germline CDR1 is SGHVS and CDR2 FQNEAQ. The DNA for the CDR3 is TGTGCCAGCAGCTTAGATCACAGAGGCTATGGCTACACCTTC. Translated: CASSLDHRGYGYTF.